These T cell receptor beta chains were read from a single sample in a study of T-cell reconstitution after alpha-beta-depleted transplantation in children. Using its own MiXCR run on the PCR reads, TCRdb lists one record per CDR3 protein. The sample records about 610,000 distinct CDR3 sequences, about 11% being singletons. This sample comprised PBMCs from the stem cell graft donor, obtained from the stem cell graft. The receptors originated from a human donor who donated a stem cell graft to a child with acute myeloid leukemia. The CDR3 runs from the conserved cysteine through the conserved F or W. A D gene is named only where the DNA matches it firmly. Clone size is shown for a subset of rows, as once, few, many or a class of expanded clone.

CDR3aa: CASSSDRGQSAFF
CDR3nt: TGCGCCAGCAGTTCGGACAGGGGGCAATCAGCTTTCTTT
v_gene: TRBV5-1
abundance: NA
d_gene: TRBD1
j_gene: TRBJ1-1

CDR3aa: CAASDILTDTQYF
CDR3nt: TGTGCGGCTTCGGACATCCTCACAGATACGCAGTATTTT
v_gene: TRBV15
abundance: NA
d_gene: NA
j_gene: TRBJ2-3

CDR3aa: CASSLALWTDTQYF
CDR3nt: TGTGCCAGCAGTTTAGCCCTATGGACAGATACGCAGTATTTT
v_gene: TRBV12-3/TRBV12-4
abundance: few
d_gene: NA
j_gene: TRBJ2-3

CDR3aa: CASSLVTSGYSNEQFF
CDR3nt: TGTGCCAGCAGCTTAGTGACTAGCGGATATTCCAATGAGCAGTTCTTC
v_gene: TRBV7-8
abundance: few
d_gene: TRBD2
j_gene: TRBJ2-1

CDR3aa: CAIRRQGADNEQFF
CDR3nt: TGTGCCATCAGAAGACAGGGGGCTGACAATGAGCAGTTCTTC
v_gene: TRBV10-3
abundance: few
d_gene: TRBD1
j_gene: TRBJ2-1

CDR3aa: CASSPRTSTHNEQFF
CDR3nt: TGTGCCAGCAGCCCCCGGACTAGCACCCACAATGAGCAGTTCTTC
v_gene: TRBV16
abundance: few
d_gene: TRBD2
j_gene: TRBJ2-1

CDR3aa: CASGRVTGELFF
CDR3nt: TGTGCCAGTGGGCGCGTCACCGGGGAGCTGTTTTTT
v_gene: TRBV7-6
abundance: NA
d_gene: NA
j_gene: TRBJ2-2

CDR3aa: CASGSEAANTGELFF
CDR3nt: TGTGCCAGCGGGTCCGAAGCGGCCAACACCGGGGAGCTGTTTTTT
v_gene: TRBV6-1
abundance: few
d_gene: NA
j_gene: TRBJ2-2

CDR3aa: CASSLRGRGLSYNEQFF
CDR3nt: TGTGCCAGCAGCTTAAGGGGACGGGGACTGTCTTACAATGAGCAGTTCTTC
v_gene: TRBV7-9
abundance: many
d_gene: NA
j_gene: TRBJ2-1

CDR3aa: CASSLAESSYEQYF
CDR3nt: TGTGCCAGCAGCTTAGCAGAAAGCTCCTACGAGCAGTACTTC
v_gene: TRBV7-2
abundance: few
d_gene: NA
j_gene: TRBJ2-7

CDR3aa: CASSGLARDQGTGELFF
CDR3nt: TGTGCCAGCAGCGGACTAGCGCGGGATCAGGGGACCGGGGAGCTGTTTTTT
v_gene: TRBV25-1
abundance: NA
d_gene: TRBD2
j_gene: TRBJ2-2

CDR3aa: CASSLTGGPSYEQYF
CDR3nt: TGTGCCAGCAGCCTGACGGGGGGACCCTCCTACGAGCAGTACTTC
v_gene: TRBV14
abundance: few
d_gene: TRBD2
j_gene: TRBJ2-7

CDR3aa: CASSFQGAPAEQYF
CDR3nt: TGTGCCAGCAGCTTCCAGGGGGCCCCCGCCGAGCAGTACTTC
v_gene: TRBV7-9
abundance: NA
d_gene: TRBD1
j_gene: TRBJ2-7

CDR3aa: CASSPMSPYEQYF
CDR3nt: TGTGCCAGCAGCCCGATGTCGCCCTACGAGCAGTACTTC
v_gene: TRBV28
abundance: NA
d_gene: NA
j_gene: TRBJ2-7